This TCR beta chain was sequenced during a study of shared clonotypes between healthy human individuals. The germline V and J ends were trimmed by 1 base and 8 bases, with 17 bases remaining between them. Germline values: CDR1 LGHNA, CDR2 YNFKEQ. The CDR3 loop spans 16 amino acids. Broader study findings: Non-shared clonotypes had lower generation probabilities than those shared by all four donors.

Each subset's genomic DNA was shared equally among a number of immunoSEQ plates. Assay: immunoSEQ multiplex PCR; the TCRdb copy retains only in-frame clones and omits some. The sample lists millions of clones, about 92% occurring once. About this clone itself: Its specificity is unknown.

The naive CD8 population came from CD45RO-negative cells selected for CCR7, without terminally differentiated effector memory CD45RA+ cells. V and J are TRBV4-2 and TRBJ1-4, with D possibly matching TRBD1 (5 bases). Material for sequencing was naive CD8+ T cells from PBMCs. This sequence originates from a man between 18 and 35 years old in good health. Some clones in this sample may be carry-over from other donors' samples. CDR3 sequence (DNA): TGTGCCAGCAGCCAAGGGATGCCGGGGGGTAGGGAAAAACTGTTTTTT. Translating it yields CASSQGMPGGREKLFF.